The source of this T cell receptor beta chain is a study of shared clonotypes between healthy human individuals. Study results and caveats: Read depth was anticipated to influence clonotype sharing among donors. When compared with the clonotypes that were shared by all four sorted-subset donors, the non-shared clonotypes turned out to have lower generation probabilities. The genetic and exposure-history diversity represented was limited by few donors. At large depth, rarefaction still showed sorted-subset sequencing to be incomplete.

The V and J ends lost 6 bases and 6 bases respectively, with 15 bases between them. The germline V gene encodes CDR1 MNHEY and CDR2 SMNVEV (reference sequence). There are 14 residues in the CDR3. The method was immunoSEQ multiplex PCR; TCRdb's version includes in-frame clones alone and lacks a portion of them. The sample contains more than 2 million clones, approximately 92% of which appear only once. Selected positively for CCR7 and CD45RO-negative, naive CD8 cells excluded terminally differentiated effector memory CD45RA+ cells. In the case of this clone: No antigen is known for it.

V gene TRBV27 combines with J gene TRBJ1-5; no reliable D call. This receptor was taken from a young man in good health. Some clones in this sample may be carry-over from other donors' samples. Input material: naive CD8+ T cells from PBMCs. The DNA of the CDR3 is TGTGCCAGCAGGGAAGGGCCCTCAAGTCAGCCCCAGCATTTT. Protein product: CASREGPSSQPQHF.